This passage covers 7 T cell receptor beta chains from one sample sequenced in a study of blood T cell repertoires in COVID-19. Produced via immunoSEQ multiplex PCR; TCRdb's table is partial and in-frame only. The sample includes 300,000 to 400,000 clones, roughly 84% of them seen just once. The sequenced material came from peripheral blood. Receptors were obtained from a man aged 50 to 59 with active or convalescent COVID-19.

The chain uses TRBV11-3 and TRBJ2-7; 7 bases map to TRBD1. J was trimmed by 5 bases and V by 5 bases; bases with no gene match: 6. The germline V gene encodes CDR1 SGHNT and CDR2 YENEEA. The CDR3 is 13 amino acids. CDR3 sequence reads: CASSTTGANEQYF. In DNA form, the CDR3 reads TGTGCCAGCAGCACCACAGGGGCGAACGAGCAGTACTTC.

Only one count was recorded for this clone. Additional DNA sequences in this sample encode the identical CDR3. The chain employs TRBV30 and TRBJ1-2, with a tentative D call TRBD1 (6 bases). CDR3 length: 11 amino acids. Germline values: CDR1 GTSNPN, CDR2 SVGIG (reference sequence). V dropped 5 bases and J dropped 5 bases, with 9 bases sitting between them. CDR3 nucleotides: TGTGCCTGGGGTCAGGGGTATGGCTACACCTTC. It yields the protein CAWGQGYGYTF.

V and J are TRBV10-2 and TRBJ1-5, with TRBD1 as a possible D gene (6 bases). This CDR3 is built from 13 residues. The germline V gene encodes CDR1 WSHSY and CDR2 SAAADI. V was trimmed by 6 bases and J by 6 bases, leaving 12 bases between them. The CDR3 protein is CASSLQGVQPQHF. The DNA for the CDR3 is TGCGCCAGCAGCTTACAGGGAGTTCAGCCCCAGCATTTT.

The chain couples TRBV28 to TRBJ1-2; no definite D call. The V gene lost 1 base and the J gene lost 4 bases, with 10 bases spanning the gap. CDR3 length equals 14 residues. Germline values: CDR1 MDHEN, CDR2 SYDVKM. Here the CDR3 reads CASSLSNVGYGYTF. CDR3 DNA: TGTGCCAGCAGTTTATCGAATGTCGGCTATGGCTACACCTTC.

J is TRBJ1-2 and V is TRBV6-5, with D tentatively TRBD1 (6 bases). The CDR3 consists of 14 residues. Trimming took 0 bases from V and 5 from J, leaving 10 bases between them. Germline CDR1 and CDR2: MNHEY and SVGAGI. This chain's CDR3 is CASSYSTGFYGYTF. CDR3 in DNA: TGTGCCAGCAGTTACTCCACAGGGTTTTATGGCTACACCTTC.

DNA for the CDR3: TGTGCCAGCAGCTTATTCGGGGGGCCCTACAATGAGCAGTTCTTC. Translating gives CASSLFGGPYNEQFF. V gene TRBV11-2 combines with J gene TRBJ2-1; maybe TRBD2 (7 bases). The CDR3 extends over 15 amino acids. Germline values: CDR1 SGHAT, CDR2 FQNNGV. Trimming left V 2 bases short and J 2 bases short, with 10 bases between.

The genes are TRBV18 and TRBJ1-6; TRBD1 matches 9 bases. The ends lost 1 base at V and 6 bases at J; junction bases unmatched: 4. CDR1 is KGHSH, CDR2 LQKENI, per germline. The CDR3 spans 16 residues. The CDR3 DNA reads TGTGCCAGCTCACCACGGGACAGGGCTCGTAATTCACCCCTCCACTTT. Translated: CASSPRDRARNSPLHF.